This T cell receptor beta chain was observed in a study of Tregs in tolerant kidney transplant recipients. Findings and caveats of the study: Tregs expanded with activated donor B cells seemed most donor-specific. The small number of patients limits these findings pending further validation. Biological reproducibility was not directly addressed in this study.

Thawed PBMCs were FACS-sorted into unstimulated CD4+CD25+CD127- regulatory T cells, CD4+CD25- non-regulatory cells, CD4 and CD8 cells. This clone was seen once. The antigen is not known. Using immunoSEQ multiplex PCR, the repertoire was profiled, and TCRdb retains in-frame clones only, with some absent. This sample carries 240,000 or so clones, 80% to 85% of them seen once, and the ten largest clones take roughly 0.67%. The CDR3 covers 12 residues. V lost 6 bases to trimming and J lost 5 bases; unmatched junction nucleotides: 2. Germline V gene data show CDR1 as SQVTM and CDR2 as ANQGSEA. Material for sequencing was CD4+ T cells from blood. V usage is TRBV29-1 and J usage is TRBJ1-4; 8 bases map to TRBD1. The origin of this receptor is a human donor in good health. The CDR3 nucleotides are TGCAGCGTAACAGGGGGGAATGAAAAACTGTTTTTT. Protein sequence: CSVTGGNEKLFF.